The present TCR beta chain was sequenced within a study of shared clonotypes between healthy human individuals. In the study overall: The study used three CD4 naive, three CD4 memory, two CD8 naive and one CD8 memory plate per donor.

The study, taken as a whole, reports: The genetic and exposure-history diversity represented was limited by few donors.

Worth noting for this clone: Its matching antigen is unknown.

TCRdb's table, derived via immunoSEQ multiplex PCR, lists solely in-frame clones and lacks some. The table lists about 1.5 million clones, approximately 96% of them singletons, with 0.95% to 1.5% in the top ten. The CDR3 totals 17 residues. V dropped 5 bases and J dropped 3; count of bases not matched to a gene: 10. Germline lookup yields CDR1 SGHVS and CDR2 FQNEAQ. The origin of this receptor is a man younger than 45 in good health. The V call is TRBV7-8, the J call TRBJ2-4; TRBD2 matches 10 bases. The material sequenced was naive CD4+ T cells sorted from blood. Subset defined: CD45RA+ positively selected. For the CDR3, the DNA is TGTGCCAGCAGCATATCGAGCGGGAGGGCCTTCAAAAACATTCAGTACTTC. Translated: CASSISSGRAFKNIQYF.